The 5 T cell receptor beta chains below were found in one sample sequenced in a study of blood T cells in healthy people across ages. Sample-barcoded 5' priming and a J-beta primer mix drove a second PCR of 7 to 11 cycles. In TCRdb, the 5' RACE reads were re-called with MiXCR into one record per CDR3 protein. The sample lists over a million distinct CDR3 sequences, roughly 45% occurring once. Sequencing was performed on blood. Receptor source: a woman aged 55-75 years in good health.

The chain carries TRBV7-9 and TRBJ1-4; possibly TRBD1 for D (5 bases). Germline CDR1 reads SEHNR; CDR2 reads FQNEAQ (reference sequence). The CDR3 has 15 residues. V was trimmed by 3 bases and J by 5 bases, leaving 13 bases between them. CDR3 loop: CASSFGGVRNEKLFF. The CDR3 DNA sequence: TGTGCCAGCAGCTTCGGGGGGGTTAGAAATGAAAAACTGTTTTTT.

A few counts support this clonotype. The CDR3 loop reads CASSPSGSNYGYTF. In nucleotides, the CDR3 is TGCGCCAGCAGCCCATCGGGGTCCAACTATGGCTACACCTTC. The chain joins TRBV5-1 to TRBJ1-2; D unclear. This CDR3 has 14 amino acids. CDR1 is SGHRS, CDR2 YFSETQ, per germline. Trimming took off 4 bases at V and 2 bases at J, with 12 bases between the two ends.

This chain connects TRBV7-9 to TRBJ2-1; the D gene is possibly TRBD2 (6 bases). The CDR3 loop spans 13 amino acids. Germline CDR1 is SEHNR and CDR2 is FQNEAQ (reference sequence). V was trimmed by 1 base and J by 9 bases, leaving 10 bases between them. CDR3 nucleotides: TGTGCCAGCAGCTTAGACCGGGGGTTTGAGCAGTTCTTC. The encoded protein is CASSLDRGFEQFF.

This chain connects TRBV3-1 to TRBJ2-3; D is undetermined. This CDR3 is built from 14 residues. Per the germline V gene, CDR1 is LGHDT and CDR2 is YNNKEL (reference sequence). Trimming pared 7 bases from V and 2 bases from J, leaving 13 bases between. CDR3 residues: CASTSGSPTDTQYF. The CDR3 bases are TGTGCCAGCACCTCAGGATCACCCACAGATACGCAGTATTTT.

This chain connects TRBV4-1 to TRBJ2-7; TRBD2 is a possible D gene (5 bases). Trimming took 5 bases from V and 3 from J, leaving 17 bases between them. The CDR3 is made up of 15 amino acids. Per the germline V gene, CDR1 is MGHRA and CDR2 is YSYEKL. For the CDR3, the DNA is TGCGCCAGCAGCGGAGTAGAGAACCGGGGCTACGAGCAGTACTTC. Translation: CASSGVENRGYEQYF.